This T cell receptor (beta chain) was captured by sequencing in a study of lymphopenia after photon versus proton radiotherapy. Study-wide results and caveats: Post-nadir diversity loss with photons came from oligoclonal expansion, particularly CD8+ Temra cells. Better survival with proton therapy was suggested as possible, not demonstrated.

On this clone: What it recognizes is unknown.

Assay: immunoSEQ multiplex PCR; the TCRdb copy retains only in-frame clones and omits some. The sample carries tens of thousands of clones, 70% to 90% recorded once. The TCR sequence derives from a man in his forties with gastric cancer. This specimen consisted of peripheral blood, obtained from a patient treated with photon-based radiotherapy.

This CDR3 is CASSRRDNKTQYF. CDR3 coding DNA: TGTGCCAGCAGCCGACGGGACAATAAGACCCAGTACTTC. The V and J genes are TRBV4-2 and TRBJ2-5; a weak D match, TRBD1 (6 bases). CDR1 is LGHNA and CDR2 is YNFKEQ in the germline V gene. This CDR3 is built from 13 residues. V was trimmed by 4 bases and J by 6 bases, leaving 12 bases between them.